A single TCR beta chain is shown here with its context. Antigen specificity is unknown. The entry originates in a study of cytomegalovirus exposure and HLA in healthy donors. Study-wide results and caveats: The later analysis indicated that the majority of CMV-associated TCR beta chains appeared HLA-restricted. Later analysis demonstrated an association between a missense DCLRE1C variant and TCR beta V- and J-gene trimming.

The PCR had 60 Vbeta and 13 Jbeta primers. Profiled with immunoSEQ multiplex PCR; TCRdb holds only in-frame clones, not every one. Among about 160,000 clones, roughly two thirds were seen once, and the ten largest hold 2.8%. The clonotype was recovered from a woman aged 30 to 39 in good health and CMV-seronegative. Sequenced: PBMCs.

The CDR3 protein is CASSQTGSTDTQYF. CDR3 DNA sequence: TGCGCCAGCAGCCAAACAGGGAGCACAGATACGCAGTATTTT. This sequence joins TRBV4-1 and TRBJ2-3, with D possibly being TRBD1 (6 bases). Between the trimmed V and J ends, which lost 2 bases and 0 bases, there was a span of 6 bases. This CDR3 has 14 amino acids. In germline, CDR1 is MGHRA, CDR2 YSYEKL.